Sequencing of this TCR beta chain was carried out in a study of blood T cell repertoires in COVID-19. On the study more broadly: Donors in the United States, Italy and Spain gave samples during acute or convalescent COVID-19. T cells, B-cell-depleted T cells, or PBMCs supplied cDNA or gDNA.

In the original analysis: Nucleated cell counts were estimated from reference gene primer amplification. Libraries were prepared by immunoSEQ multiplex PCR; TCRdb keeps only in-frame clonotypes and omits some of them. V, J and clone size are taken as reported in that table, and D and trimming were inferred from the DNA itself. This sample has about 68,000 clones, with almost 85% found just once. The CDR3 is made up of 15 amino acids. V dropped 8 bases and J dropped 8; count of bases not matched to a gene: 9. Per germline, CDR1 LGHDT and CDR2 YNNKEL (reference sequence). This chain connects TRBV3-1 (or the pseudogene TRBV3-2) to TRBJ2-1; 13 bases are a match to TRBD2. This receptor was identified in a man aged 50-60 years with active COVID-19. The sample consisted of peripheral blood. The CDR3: CASPQGTSGVYEQFF. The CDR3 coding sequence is TGTGCCAGCCCCCAAGGGACTAGCGGGGTCTATGAGCAGTTCTTC.